A single sample gave rise to the 15 T cell receptor beta chains below, sequenced in a study of CD4+ T cells in melanoma. TCRdb's copy holds only in-frame clones and misses some; the assay was immunoSEQ multiplex PCR. The table has some 4,600 clones, less than 75% seen once. Sequenced: cells from a culture (not recorded whether cultured in vitro). Source of these receptors: a human donor with melanoma.

V is TRBV7-9 and J is TRBJ2-2, with 7 bases aligning to TRBD1. This CDR3 spans 15 amino acids. Germline-derived CDR1 and CDR2 are SEHNR and FQNEAQ (reference sequence). J lost 6 bases, V lost 4 bases, and 8 bases had no gene match. CDR3 nucleotide sequence: TGTGCCAGCAGCTCGACAGGGAGTGGGGCCGGGGAGCTGTTTTTT. Protein: CASSSTGSGAGELFF.

V usage is TRBV6-5 and J usage is TRBJ2-7; 9 nucleotides agree with TRBD1. The ends lost 6 bases at V and 1 base at J; junction bases unmatched: 4. The CDR3 runs 14 residues. Germline CDR1 reads MNHEY; CDR2 reads SVGAGI. CDR3 sequence: CASRTGQGSYEQYF. The DNA for the CDR3 is TGTGCCAGCAGGACGGGACAGGGTTCCTACGAGCAGTACTTC.

The rearrangement uses TRBV4-3 and TRBJ1-2, with D possibly matching TRBD1 (5 bases). Germline lookup yields CDR1 LGHNA and CDR2 YSLEER. The ends were cut back, 1 base at V and 6 bases at J, with 21 bases in the middle. This CDR3 spans 17 amino acids. CDR3 in DNA: TGCGCCAGCAGCCAAGGCCAGGGATTGGTCCCGAAGCATGGCTACACCTTC. Protein sequence: CASSQGQGLVPKHGYTF.

The chain links TRBV13 to TRBJ2-7; 9 nucleotides match TRBD1. The CDR3 consists of 15 residues. Germline loops: CDR1 PRHDT, CDR2 FYEKMQ (reference sequence). Unmatched junction bases numbered 8, after V lost 4 bases and J lost 4 bases. In DNA, the CDR3 is TGTGCCAGCAGCTCCAGTCGGACAGGGGCATACGAGCAGTACTTC. Its translation is CASSSSRTGAYEQYF.

The chain is built from TRBV15 and TRBJ2-2; the D call may be TRBD1 or TRBD2 (5 bases each). CDR1 is LNHNV, CDR2 YYDKDF, per germline (reference sequence). The CDR3 runs to 15 residues. The ends were cut back, 4 bases at V and 7 bases at J, with 16 bases in the middle. In DNA form, the CDR3 reads TGTGCCACCAGCACCACCGACAGCGCGGGCGGGGAGCTGTTTTTT. This codes for CATSTTDSAGGELFF.

The V and J genes are TRBV14 and TRBJ2-7, with D tentatively TRBD2 (6 bases). CDR1 and CDR2 from the germline V gene are SGHDN and FVKESK. There are 12 residues in the CDR3. Trimming pared 4 bases from V and 4 bases from J, leaving 8 bases between. The CDR3 coding sequence is TGTGCCAGCAGCCCCCGGGGGTACGAGCAGTACTTC. Translation gives CASSPRGYEQYF.

The J gene is TRBJ2-6, the V gene TRBV7-9, with no clear D. V gave up 3 bases and J gave up 0 bases, with 9 bases separating them. Per germline, CDR1 SEHNR and CDR2 FQNEAQ (reference sequence). The CDR3 sequence is 16 residues long. The CDR3 DNA is TGTGCCAGCAGCTTCGGCAGCCTCTCTGGGGCCAACGTCCTGACTTTC. It yields the protein CASSFGSLSGANVLTF.

V usage is TRBV6-2 or TRBV6-3 and J usage is TRBJ2-7, with 9 bases identical to TRBD2. The germline CDR1 and CDR2 sequences are MNHEY and SVGEGT. V lost 1 base to trimming and J lost 5 bases; unmatched junction nucleotides: 6. The CDR3 runs to 15 residues. CDR3 bases: TGTGCCAGCAGTTACTTCCTAGCGGGGACCAACGAGCAGTACTTC. It yields the protein CASSYFLAGTNEQYF.

The chain employs TRBV7-3 and TRBJ2-2; D not certain. V lost 2 bases and J 1 base, leaving 8 bases between the germline ends. Germline V gives CDR1 SGHTA, CDR2 FQGTGA. The CDR3 is 15 amino acids. CDR3 DNA: TGTGCCAGCAGCTTAGGTGGGGTGAACACCGGGGAGCTGTTTTTT. Its protein is CASSLGGVNTGELFF.

The CDR3 here is CASSLEPSGNTGELFF. DNA of the CDR3: TGTGCCAGCAGCTTAGAGCCTAGCGGGAACACCGGGGAGCTGTTTTTT. The chain has TRBV7-2 and TRBJ2-2; 7 positions match TRBD2. After removal of 1 base from V and 1 base from J, the junction contained 3 bases not matched to a gene. This CDR3 contains 16 residues. In germline, CDR1 is SGHTA, CDR2 FQGNSA.

This clone was seen only a few times. V is TRBV4-3 and J is TRBJ1-3; possible D gene TRBD1, 6 bases. Germline V CDR1 and CDR2: LGHNA, YSLEER. With 0 bases removed from V and 12 bases from J, the gap between germline ends came to 15 bases. The CDR3 has 14 residues. CDR3 nucleotide sequence: TGCGCCAGCAGCCAAGATCGAGACAGGCCAAGCATATATTTT. Translated, it gives CASSQDRDRPSIYF.

The CDR3 DNA sequence: TGTGCCATCAGCCGACCGGGGACAGGGGAGACTGAAGCTTTCTTT. It specifies CAISRPGTGETEAFF. This chain joins TRBV10-3 and TRBJ1-1, with TRBD1 matching 10 bases. CDR1 ENHRY and CDR2 SYGVKD come from the germline V gene. V lost 6 bases, J lost 5 bases, and 9 bases stayed unmatched. The CDR3 contains 15 residues.

The chain couples TRBV13 to TRBJ1-3; the match to TRBD1 covers 8 bases. With V trimmed by 4 bases and J by 4 bases, 3 bases remained unmatched. The CDR3 is 14 residues long. Germline-derived CDR1 and CDR2 are PRHDT and FYEKMQ (reference sequence). The CDR3 sequence is CASSWTGQGNTIYF. As DNA, the CDR3 is TGTGCCAGCAGCTGGACAGGGCAGGGAAACACCATATATTTT. Filled out from reference TRBV13 and TRBJ1-3, the complete variable domain reads AAGVIQSPRHLIKEKRETATLKCYPIPRHDTVYWYQQGPGQDPQFLISFYEKMQSDKGSIPDRFSAQQFSDYHSELNMSSLELGDSALYFCASSWTGQGNTIYFGEGSWLTVV.

The rearrangement joins TRBV19 to TRBJ1-5, with a tentative D call TRBD1 (6 bases). The CDR3 is made up of 15 amino acids. Trimming cost V 5 bases and J 2 bases, with 13 bases left between them. CDR1 LNHDA and CDR2 SQIVND come from the germline V gene (reference sequence). CDR3 nucleotides: TGTGCCAGTAGTTGGCAGGGGAGTGGCAATCAGCCCCAGCATTTT. Protein sequence: CASSWQGSGNQPQHF.

In its sample, this clone was seen a few times. The chain combines TRBV5-5 with TRBJ2-5, with D perhaps matching TRBD2 (6 bases). The V end lost 2 bases, the J end lost 1 base, and 12 bases lay between the germline ends. The CDR3 has 15 residues. CDR1 SGHKS and CDR2 YYEKEE come from the germline V gene (reference sequence). CDR3 loop: CASSFWGGVQETQYF. The CDR3 DNA follows: TGTGCCAGCAGCTTTTGGGGCGGGGTCCAAGAGACCCAGTACTTC.